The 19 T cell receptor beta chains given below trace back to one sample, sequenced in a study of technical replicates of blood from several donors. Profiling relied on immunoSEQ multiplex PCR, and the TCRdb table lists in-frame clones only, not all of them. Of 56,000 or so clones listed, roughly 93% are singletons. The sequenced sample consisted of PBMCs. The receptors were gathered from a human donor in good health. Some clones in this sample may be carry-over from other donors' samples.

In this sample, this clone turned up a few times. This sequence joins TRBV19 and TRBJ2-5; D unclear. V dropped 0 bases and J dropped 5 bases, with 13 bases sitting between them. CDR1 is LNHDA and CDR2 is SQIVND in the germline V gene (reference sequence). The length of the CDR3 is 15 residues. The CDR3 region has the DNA TGTGCCAGTAGTATAGATACCAATCGTCGGGAGACCCAGTACTTC. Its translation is CASSIDTNRRETQYF.

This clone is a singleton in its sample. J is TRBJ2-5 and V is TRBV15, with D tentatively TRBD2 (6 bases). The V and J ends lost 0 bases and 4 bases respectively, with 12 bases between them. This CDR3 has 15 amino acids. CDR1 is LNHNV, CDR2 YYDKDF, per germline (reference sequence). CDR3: CATSRESGLRETQYF. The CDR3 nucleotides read TGTGCCACCAGCAGAGAATCGGGACTGCGAGAGACCCAGTACTTC. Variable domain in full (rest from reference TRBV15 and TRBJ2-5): DAMVIQNPRYQVTQFGKPVTLSCSQTLNHNVMYWYQQKSSQAPKLLFHYYDKDFNNEADTPDNFQSRRPNTSFCFLDIRSPGLGDTAMYLCATSRESGLRETQYFGPGTRLLVL.

CDR3 sequence: CASSPPGSEIQYF. In DNA, the CDR3 is TGCGCCAGCAGCCCACCGGGATCTGAAATTCAGTACTTC. The genes are TRBV4-1 and TRBJ2-4; a weak D match, TRBD2 (5 bases). This CDR3 is built from 13 residues. Germline V lookup: CDR1 MGHRA, CDR2 YSYEKL. V lost 4 bases and J lost 10, with 14 bases in between.

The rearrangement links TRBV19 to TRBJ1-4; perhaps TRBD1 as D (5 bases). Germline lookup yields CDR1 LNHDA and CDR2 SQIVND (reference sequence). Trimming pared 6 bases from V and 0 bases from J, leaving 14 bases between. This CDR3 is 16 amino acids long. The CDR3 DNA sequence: TGTGCCAGTAGATCACGGACATCCGCAACTAATGAAAAACTGTTTTTT. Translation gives CASRSRTSATNEKLFF.

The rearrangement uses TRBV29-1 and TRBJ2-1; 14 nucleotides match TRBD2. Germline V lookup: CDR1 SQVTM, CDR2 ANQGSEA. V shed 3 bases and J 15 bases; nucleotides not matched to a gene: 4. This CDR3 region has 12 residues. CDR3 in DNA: TGCAGCGTTGATGGGACTAGCGGGAGAGGGTTCTTC. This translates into CSVDGTSGRGFF.

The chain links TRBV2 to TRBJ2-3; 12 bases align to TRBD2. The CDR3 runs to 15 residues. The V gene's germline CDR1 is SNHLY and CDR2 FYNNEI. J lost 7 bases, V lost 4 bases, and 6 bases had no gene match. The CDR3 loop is CASSASGGAGYTQYF. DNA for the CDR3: TGTGCCAGCAGTGCTAGCGGGGGGGCCGGGTATACGCAGTATTTT.

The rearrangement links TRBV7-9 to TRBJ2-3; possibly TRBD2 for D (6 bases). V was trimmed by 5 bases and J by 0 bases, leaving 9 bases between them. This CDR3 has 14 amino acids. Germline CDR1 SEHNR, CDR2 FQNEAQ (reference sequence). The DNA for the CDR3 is TGTGCCAGCAGCCGAGGGACTAGCACAGATACGCAGTATTTT. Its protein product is CASSRGTSTDTQYF.

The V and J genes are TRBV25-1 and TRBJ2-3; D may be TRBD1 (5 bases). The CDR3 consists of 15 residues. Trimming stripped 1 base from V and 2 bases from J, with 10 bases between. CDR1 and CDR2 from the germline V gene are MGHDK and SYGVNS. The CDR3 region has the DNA TGTGCCAGCAGTGAATGGGGCGCGAACACAGATACGCAGTATTTT. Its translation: CASSEWGANTDTQYF.

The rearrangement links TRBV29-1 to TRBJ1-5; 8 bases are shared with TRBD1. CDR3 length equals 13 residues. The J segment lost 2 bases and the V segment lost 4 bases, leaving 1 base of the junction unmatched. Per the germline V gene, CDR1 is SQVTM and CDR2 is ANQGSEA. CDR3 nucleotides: TGCAGCGTTGCGACAGGGGGCAATCAGCCCCAGCATTTT. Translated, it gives CSVATGGNQPQHF.

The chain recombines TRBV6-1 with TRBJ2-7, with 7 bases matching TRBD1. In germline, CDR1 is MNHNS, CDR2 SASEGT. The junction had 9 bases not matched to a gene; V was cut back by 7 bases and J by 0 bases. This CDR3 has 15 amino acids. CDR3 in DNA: TGTGCCAGCATCGACCCGGGACAGAGCTCCTACGAGCAGTACTTC. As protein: CASIDPGQSSYEQYF.

The CDR3 nucleotides read TGTGCCAGAAGCGGGGGCAGGAACTATGGCTACACCTTC. Amino acid sequence: CARSGGRNYGYTF. The V call is TRBV5-3, the J call TRBJ1-2, with D tentatively TRBD1 (6 bases). TRBV5-3 is sorted into the ORF group, with uncertain function. The CDR3 length is 13 residues. Trimming pared 4 bases from V and 2 bases from J, leaving 9 bases between.

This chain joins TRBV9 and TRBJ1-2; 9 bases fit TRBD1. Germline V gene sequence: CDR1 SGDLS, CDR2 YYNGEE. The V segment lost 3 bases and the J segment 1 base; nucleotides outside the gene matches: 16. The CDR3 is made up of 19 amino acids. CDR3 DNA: TGTGCCAGCAGCGCACAGCCGACAGGGGGTCCAACTATTAACTATGGCTACACCTTC. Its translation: CASSAQPTGGPTINYGYTF.

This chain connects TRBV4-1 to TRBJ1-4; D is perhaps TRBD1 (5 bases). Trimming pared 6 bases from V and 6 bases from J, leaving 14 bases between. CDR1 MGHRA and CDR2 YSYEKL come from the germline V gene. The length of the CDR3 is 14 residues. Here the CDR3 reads CASRRGRSDEKLFF. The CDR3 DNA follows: TGCGCCAGCAGAAGGGGCAGATCCGATGAAAAACTGTTTTTT.

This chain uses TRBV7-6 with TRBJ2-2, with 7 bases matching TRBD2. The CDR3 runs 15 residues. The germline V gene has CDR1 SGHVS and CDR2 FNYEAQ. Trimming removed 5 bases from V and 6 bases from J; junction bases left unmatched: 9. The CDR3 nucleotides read TGTGCCAGCAGCAAAGGTGGGAGGGCCCCCGGGGAGCTGTTTTTT. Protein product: CASSKGGRAPGELFF.

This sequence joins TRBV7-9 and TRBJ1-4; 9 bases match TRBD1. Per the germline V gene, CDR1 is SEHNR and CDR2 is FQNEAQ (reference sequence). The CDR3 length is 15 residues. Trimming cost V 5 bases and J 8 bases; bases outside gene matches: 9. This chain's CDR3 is CASSPKQGAEEKLFF. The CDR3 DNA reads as TGTGCCAGCAGCCCAAAACAGGGGGCGGAAGAAAAACTGTTTTTT.

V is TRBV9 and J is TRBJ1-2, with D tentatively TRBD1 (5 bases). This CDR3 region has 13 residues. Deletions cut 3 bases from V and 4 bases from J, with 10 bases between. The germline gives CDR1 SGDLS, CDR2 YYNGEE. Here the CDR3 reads CASSDGGSYGYTF. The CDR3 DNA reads TGTGCCAGCAGCGATGGGGGGAGCTATGGCTACACCTTC. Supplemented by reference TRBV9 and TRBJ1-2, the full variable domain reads DSGVTQTPKHLITATGQRVTLRCSPRSGDLSVYWYQQSLDQGLQFLIQYYNGEERAKGNILERFSAQQFPDLHSELNLSSLELGDSALYFCASSDGGSYGYTFGSGTRLTVV.

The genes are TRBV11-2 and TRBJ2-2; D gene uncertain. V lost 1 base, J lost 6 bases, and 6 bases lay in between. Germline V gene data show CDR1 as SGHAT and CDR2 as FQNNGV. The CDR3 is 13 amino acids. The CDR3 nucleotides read TGTGCCAGCAGCTTAGTGCAGGCCGGGGAGCTGTTTTTT. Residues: CASSLVQAGELFF.

The CDR3 sequence: CASSPGGSHEQYF. CDR3 nucleotides: TGTGCCAGCAGTCCGGGAGGGTCCCACGAGCAGTACTTC. The chain couples TRBV27 to TRBJ2-7, with TRBD2 matching 8 bases. The V and J ends lost 5 bases and 5 bases, in that order; junction bases with no gene match: 5. This CDR3 is 13 amino acids long. Germline V gene lookup returns CDR1 MNHEY and CDR2 SMNVEV (reference sequence).

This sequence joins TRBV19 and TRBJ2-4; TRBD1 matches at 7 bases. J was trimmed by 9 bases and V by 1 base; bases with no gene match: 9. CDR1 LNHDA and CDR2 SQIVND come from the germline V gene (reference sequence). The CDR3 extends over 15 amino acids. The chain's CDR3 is CASSIGGTGAPIQYF. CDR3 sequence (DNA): TGTGCCAGTAGTATAGGGGGAACAGGGGCCCCCATTCAGTACTTC. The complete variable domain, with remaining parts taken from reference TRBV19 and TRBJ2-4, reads DGGITQSPKYLFRKEGQNVTLSCEQNLNHDAMYWYRQDPGQGLRLIYYSQIVNDFQKGDIAEGYSVSREKKESFPLTVTSAQKNPTAFYLCASSIGGTGAPIQYFGAGTRLSVL.